The 20 T cell receptor beta chains below all came from one sample that was sequenced in a study of blood T cell repertoires in COVID-19. Assay used: immunoSEQ multiplex PCR; TCRdb lists only in-frame clones, some missing. Altogether a few hundred thousand clones are present, about 88% being singletons, with the ten largest covering about 1.6%. The specimen sequenced was PBMCs or T cells enriched from blood (not recorded which). The receptor set was obtained from a woman aged 45-65 years who had recovered from COVID-19.

V and J are TRBV10-1 and TRBJ2-7; 10 bases map to TRBD1. Trimming at V came to 6 bases and at J to 4 bases, leaving 9 bases not matched to a gene. CDR3 length: 15 amino acids. The germline V gene has CDR1 WNHNN and CDR2 SYGVQD (reference sequence). CDR3 in amino acids: CASSDGGDRGYEQYF. For the CDR3, the DNA is TGCGCCAGCAGCGATGGAGGGGACAGGGGTTACGAGCAGTACTTC.

The J gene is TRBJ1-5, the V gene TRBV3-1 (or the pseudogene TRBV3-2); the D is unclear. CDR1 is LGHDT, CDR2 YNNKEL, per germline (reference sequence). Trimming took off 2 bases at V and 1 base at J, with 6 bases between the two ends. The CDR3 runs to 14 residues. CDR3 in amino acids: CASSQSISNQPQHF. CDR3 sequence (DNA): TGTGCCAGCAGCCAATCTATAAGCAATCAGCCCCAGCATTTT.

This clone has a single count. The V and J genes are TRBV27 and TRBJ2-7, with 12 bases that match TRBD2. The J segment lost 6 bases and the V segment lost 5 bases, leaving 5 bases of the junction unmatched. Germline V CDR1 and CDR2: MNHEY, SMNVEV (reference sequence). This CDR3 region has 14 residues. The CDR3 sequence is CASSVETSGSEQYF. In nucleotides, the CDR3 is TGTGCCAGCAGTGTGGAGACTAGCGGGAGCGAGCAGTACTTC.

This clone was counted a single time. The gene calls are TRBV12-3 or TRBV12-4 and TRBJ1-1; 10 bases match TRBD1. V shed 8 bases, J shed 9 bases, and the junction held 3 bases outside the gene matches. This CDR3 is 11 amino acids long. CDR3 region: CASWTGGKAFF. The CDR3, as DNA: TGTGCCAGCTGGACAGGGGGAAAAGCTTTCTTT.

This sequence joins TRBV5-1 and TRBJ2-2; the match to TRBD2 covers 7 bases. CDR1 is SGHRS and CDR2 is YFSETQ in the germline V gene. V dropped 5 bases and J dropped 3; count of bases not matched to a gene: 7. The CDR3 is made up of 15 amino acids. For the CDR3, the DNA is TGCGCCAGCAGAGTGGGAGGGAAGGACACCGGGGAGCTGTTTTTT. Translated, it gives CASRVGGKDTGELFF.

The chain employs TRBV7-9 and TRBJ2-1, with D maybe TRBD2 (5 bases). Per the germline V gene, CDR1 is SEHNR and CDR2 is FQNEAQ (reference sequence). Trimming took 5 bases from V and 0 from J, leaving 11 bases between them. This CDR3 has 15 amino acids. CDR3 nucleotides: TGTGCCAGCAGCGCCCCGGGGAGCTCCTACAATGAGCAGTTCTTC. The encoded protein is CASSAPGSSYNEQFF.

This chain joins TRBV5-4 and TRBJ1-6; TRBD1 aligns across 8 bases. CDR1 is SGHNT and CDR2 is YYREEE in the germline V gene (reference sequence). This CDR3 has 14 residues. V gave up 3 bases and J gave up 9 bases; unmatched junction bases: 5. The CDR3 protein is CASSSDRVRSPLHF. The CDR3 region has the DNA TGTGCCAGCAGCTCGGACAGGGTCCGTTCACCCCTCCACTTT.

The gene calls are TRBV28 and TRBJ1-2, with D perhaps TRBD1 (6 bases). V was shortened by 11 bases and J by 4 bases, with 14 bases between the two germline ends. Germline values: CDR1 MDHEN, CDR2 SYDVKM. CDR3 length: 12 amino acids. Here the CDR3 DNA reads TGTGCCTCCCGGACAGTCATCTATGGCTACACCTTC. Its protein product is CASRTVIYGYTF.

CDR3 residues: CATSRGISSGANTGELFF. The CDR3 nucleotides read TGTGCCACCAGCAGAGGGATATCTAGCGGGGCGAACACCGGGGAGCTGTTTTTT. V usage is TRBV15 and J usage is TRBJ2-2; 9 bases are a match to TRBD2. CDR1 is LNHNV and CDR2 is YYDKDF in the germline V gene (reference sequence). This CDR3 has 18 residues. The ends lost 1 base at V and 0 bases at J; junction bases unmatched: 6.

The chain joins TRBV19 to TRBJ1-5; D ambiguous. CDR1 and CDR2 from the germline V gene are LNHDA and SQIVND (reference sequence). There are 15 residues in the CDR3. V lost 4 bases, J lost 0 bases, and 10 bases lay in between. CDR3 region: CASSNEGYSNQPQHF. The CDR3 coding sequence is TGTGCCAGTAGTAATGAGGGATATAGCAATCAGCCCCAGCATTTT.

This clone was recorded only once. The chain carries TRBV3-1 (or the pseudogene TRBV3-2) and TRBJ2-3; TRBD2 matches at 11 bases. Germline V gene data show CDR1 as LGHDT and CDR2 as YNNKEL (reference sequence). The CDR3 covers 18 residues. Unmatched junction bases numbered 10, after V lost 1 base and J lost 4 bases. This CDR3 is CASSQAGTSGKRADTQYF. The CDR3 bases are TGTGCCAGCAGCCAAGCTGGGACTAGCGGAAAGAGAGCAGATACGCAGTATTTT.

The CDR3 loop reads CASSVRLAGEQGEQFF. The DNA of the CDR3 is TGTGCCAGCAGTGTAAGACTAGCGGGAGAGCAAGGTGAGCAGTTCTTC. The chain carries TRBV6-1 and TRBJ2-1; 12 bases fit TRBD2. CDR3 length: 16 amino acids. V was clipped by 4 bases and J by 9 bases; unmatched bases: 10. Germline-derived CDR1 and CDR2 are MNHNS and SASEGT.

The V and J genes are TRBV6-6 and TRBJ1-2, with TRBD1 matching over 8 bases. CDR1 is MNHNY and CDR2 is SVGAGI in the germline V gene (reference sequence). The trim removed 6 bases at V and 2 bases at J, leaving 5 bases unmatched. This CDR3 contains 14 residues. Here the CDR3 reads CASSQRQGNYGYTF. In DNA, the CDR3 is TGTGCCAGCAGCCAAAGACAGGGGAACTATGGCTACACCTTC.

The chain couples TRBV7-8 to TRBJ1-3; 7 bases match TRBD1. V trimming: 4 bases; J trimming: 2 bases; junction bases outside the gene matches: 11. The CDR3 is made up of 17 amino acids. From germline, CDR1 is SGHVS and CDR2 FQNEAQ. In DNA form, the CDR3 reads TGTGCCAGCAGCTCCATACTCTTCCAGGGGGCTGGAAACACCATATATTTT. This translates into CASSSILFQGAGNTIYF.

The chain has TRBV3-1 (or the pseudogene TRBV3-2) and TRBJ1-6; D ambiguous. This CDR3 has 15 residues. Trimming pared 0 bases from V and 4 bases from J, leaving 7 bases between. CDR1 and CDR2 from the germline V gene are LGHDT and YNNKEL (reference sequence). The CDR3 region is CASSQEAGYNSPLHF. The CDR3 DNA is TGTGCCAGCAGCCAAGAAGCAGGATATAATTCACCCCTCCACTTT.

V and J are TRBV11-2 and TRBJ2-7; TRBD2 matches 11 bases. Per the germline V gene, CDR1 is SGHAT and CDR2 is FQNNGV. Germline trimming cut 5 bases from V and 6 bases from J; bases unmatched to any gene: 9. CDR3 length: 15 residues. CDR3 amino acids: CASSHLAGGPSEQYF. CDR3 in DNA: TGTGCCAGCAGCCACTTAGCGGGAGGGCCGTCCGAGCAGTACTTC.

This chain joins TRBV7-2 and TRBJ2-3; D might be TRBD2 (5 bases). There are 13 residues in the CDR3. Germline values: CDR1 SGHTA, CDR2 FQGNSA. Trimming took 10 bases from V and 1 from J, leaving 12 bases between them. Here the CDR3 reads CATTFGGTDTQYF. The CDR3 nucleotides read TGTGCCACCACTTTCGGGGGCACAGATACGCAGTATTTT.

This sequence joins TRBV19 and TRBJ2-4; no definite D call. V was shortened by 1 base and J by 0 bases, with 13 bases between the two germline ends. This CDR3 region has 17 residues. In germline, CDR1 is LNHDA, CDR2 SQIVND (reference sequence). The DNA for the CDR3 is TGTGCCAGTAGTATAGTTGACTCATCTAAAGCCAAAAACATTCAGTACTTC. Residues: CASSIVDSSKAKNIQYF. Combining the CDR3 with reference TRBV19 and TRBJ2-4 gives the whole variable domain DGGITQSPKYLFRKEGQNVTLSCEQNLNHDAMYWYRQDPGQGLRLIYYSQIVNDFQKGDIAEGYSVSREKKESFPLTVTSAQKNPTAFYLCASSIVDSSKAKNIQYFGAGTRLSVL.

The rearrangement joins TRBV10-2 to TRBJ2-3, with 10 bases matching TRBD2. The CDR3 totals 19 residues. Germline V lookup: CDR1 WSHSY, CDR2 SAAADI. The trim removed 4 bases at V and 2 bases at J, leaving 15 bases unmatched. CDR3 DNA: TGCGCCAGCAGTGTGCGCCTAGCGGGAGCAGATGGGTCCACAGATACGCAGTATTTT. It translates to CASSVRLAGADGSTDTQYF.

This clone was observed many times. The chain is built from TRBV19 and TRBJ2-7; D perhaps matches TRBD2 (5 bases). Germline V gene data show CDR1 as LNHDA and CDR2 as SQIVND (reference sequence). V was clipped by 5 bases and J by 2 bases, with 16 bases between them. The CDR3 has 15 residues. Written as DNA, the CDR3 is TGTGCCAGTAGTCCAAACGACTATCTCACCTACGAGCAGTACTTC. Encoded protein: CASSPNDYLTYEQYF.